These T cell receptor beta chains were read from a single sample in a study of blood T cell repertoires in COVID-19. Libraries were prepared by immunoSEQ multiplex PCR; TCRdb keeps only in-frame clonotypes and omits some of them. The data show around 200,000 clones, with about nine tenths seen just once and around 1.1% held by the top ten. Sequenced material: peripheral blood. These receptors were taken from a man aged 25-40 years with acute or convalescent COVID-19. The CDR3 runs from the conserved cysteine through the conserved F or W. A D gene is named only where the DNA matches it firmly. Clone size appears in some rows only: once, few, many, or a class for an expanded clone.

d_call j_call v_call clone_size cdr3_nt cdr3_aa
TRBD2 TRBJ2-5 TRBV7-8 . TGTGCCAGCAGCTTTTATCTGCGGGGGGGCCAGGGAGAGACCCAGTACTTC CASSFYLRGGQGETQYF
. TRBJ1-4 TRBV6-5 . TGTGCCAGCAGTTACTCGATAGGCGGGACTAATGAAAAACTGTTTTTT CASSYSIGGTNEKLFF
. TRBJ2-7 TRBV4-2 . TGTGCCAGCAGCCAAGATCTACTAGCAAGGGAGCAGTACTTC CASSQDLLAREQYF
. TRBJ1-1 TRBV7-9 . TGTGCCAGCAGCTTATTCAGCTTGGGGGGGGCTTCCACTGAAGCTTTCTTT CASSLFSLGGASTEAFF
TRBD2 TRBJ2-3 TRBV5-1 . TGCGCCAGCAGGCAAGGACTAGCGGCCACAGATACGCAGTATTTT CASRQGLAATDTQYF
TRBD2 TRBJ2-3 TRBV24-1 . TGTGCCACCAGTGACCTCCTAGCGGGTTCTAGCACAGATACGCAGTATTTT CATSDLLAGSSTDTQYF
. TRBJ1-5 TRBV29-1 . TGCAGCGTTGCCAAAGACGGGGGCAATCAGCCCCAGCATTTT CSVAKDGGNQPQHF
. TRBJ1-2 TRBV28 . TGTGCCAGCCGCCGACAGGAGTATGGCTACACCTTC CASRRQEYGYTF
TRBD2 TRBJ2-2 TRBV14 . TGTGCCAGCAGCCTTCGGACGGGGGGCACCGGGGAGCTGTTTTTT CASSLRTGGTGELFF
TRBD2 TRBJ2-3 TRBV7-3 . TGTGCCAGCAGCCCCACCCCCCCAGCGGGAGGTCTCACAGATACGCAGTATTTT CASSPTPPAGGLTDTQYF
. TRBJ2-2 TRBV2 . TGTGCCAGCAGTGAAATCGGAGGGAACACCGGGGAGCTGTTTTTT CASSEIGGNTGELFF
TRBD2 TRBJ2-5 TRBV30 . TGTGCCTGGAGTCTAGCGGGGGGGACGACCCAGTACTTC CAWSLAGGTTQYF
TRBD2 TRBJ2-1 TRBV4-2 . TGTGCCAGCAGCCAAGAACCGGGAGGGCGGGTTGAGCAGTTCTTC CASSQEPGGRVEQFF
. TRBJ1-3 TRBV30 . TGTGCCTGGAGTGTAGGGAGTGTAGCCACCATATATTTT CAWSVGSVATIYF
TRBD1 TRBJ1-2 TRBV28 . TGTGCCAGCATTAAGACAGGGACTAACTATGGCTACACCTTC CASIKTGTNYGYTF
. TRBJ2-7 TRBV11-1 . TGTGCCAGCAGCTTCAGACGGGGGACGCACTACGAGCAGTACTTC CASSFRRGTHYEQYF
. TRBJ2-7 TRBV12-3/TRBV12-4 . TGTGCCAGCAGCCTCTACTACGAGCAGTACTTC CASSLYYEQYF
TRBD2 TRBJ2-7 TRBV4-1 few TGCGCCAGCAGTCAAACTGCGGGAGTCGACTACGAGCAGTACTTC CASSQTAGVDYEQYF
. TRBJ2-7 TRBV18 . TGTGCCAGCTCGGGGGGTACCCCCGAGCAGTACTTC CASSGGTPEQYF
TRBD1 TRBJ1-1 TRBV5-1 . TGCGCCACCTCGGGACAGGGCAACACTGAAGCTTTCTTT CATSGQGNTEAFF
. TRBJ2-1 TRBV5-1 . TGCGCCAGCAGCCCCCGGACTGATCTTGAGCAGTTCTTC CASSPRTDLEQFF
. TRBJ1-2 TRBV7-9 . TGTGCCAGCAGCCCACGGCAGGCGAATGCAGGCACCTTC CASSPRQANAGTF
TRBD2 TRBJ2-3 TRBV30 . TGTGCCTGGAGCGGAGCTCGGGCGGGGGTCACAGATACGCAGTATTTT CAWSGARAGVTDTQYF
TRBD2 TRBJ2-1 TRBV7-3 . TGTGCCAGCAGCTCAAGCGGGAGAGGATACAATGAGCAGTTCTTC CASSSSGRGYNEQFF
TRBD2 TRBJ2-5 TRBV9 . TGTGCCAGCAGCGCGGCCCCAACGGGACTAGCGGGAGGTCAAGAGACCCAGTACTTC CASSAAPTGLAGGQETQYF
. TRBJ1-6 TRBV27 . TGTGCCAGCAGTTTATCGAGAGGTAATTCACCCCTCCACTTT CASSLSRGNSPLHF
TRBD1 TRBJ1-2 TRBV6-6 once TGTGCCAGCAGAAATATCCGGGACAGGTCTAACTATGGCTACACCTTC CASRNIRDRSNYGYTF
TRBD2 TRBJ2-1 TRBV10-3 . TGTGCCATATCGAGGCTAGCGGGAGATACATTCAATGAGCAGTTCTTC CAISRLAGDTFNEQFF
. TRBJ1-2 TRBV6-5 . TGTGCCAGCAGAGAGGGAGCATATGGCTACACCTTC CASREGAYGYTF
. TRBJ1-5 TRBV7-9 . TGTGCCAGCAGCTTAGGTTTTCAGGGCATCAATCAGCCCCAGCATTTT CASSLGFQGINQPQHF
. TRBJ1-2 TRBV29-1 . TGCAGCGTTTTGGGGGGCCTAGCGGGGCCACAGGGCTATGGCTACACCTTC CSVLGGLAGPQGYGYTF
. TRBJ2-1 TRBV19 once TGTGCCAGTACTGTGAGAGAGGAGCAGTTCTTC CASTVREEQFF
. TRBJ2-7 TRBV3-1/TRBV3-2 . TGTGCCAGCAGCGCCAGGGGAAAGTACGAGCAGTACTTC CASSARGKYEQYF
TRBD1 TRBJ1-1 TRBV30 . TGTGCCTGGACTGTTACAGGGGTCCCAAGTAGACTAGAAGCTTTCTTT CAWTVTGVPSRLEAFF
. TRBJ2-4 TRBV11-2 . TGTGCCAGCAGCTTTAAGGTGGGGAGGAACATTCAGTACTTC CASSFKVGRNIQYF
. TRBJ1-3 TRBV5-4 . TGTGCCAGCAGGGGGGGAGCTGGAAACACCATATATTTT CASRGGAGNTIYF
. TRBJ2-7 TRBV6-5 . TGTGCCAGCAGCCAAGGACAGAAATACGAGCAGTACTTC CASSQGQKYEQYF
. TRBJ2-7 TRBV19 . TGTGCCAGTGGAGACAGGTCCGAGCAGTACTTC CASGDRSEQYF
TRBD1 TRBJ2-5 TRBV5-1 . TGCGCCAGCAGCCAGGGGGTTCGGGAACAAGAGACCCAGTACTTC CASSQGVREQETQYF
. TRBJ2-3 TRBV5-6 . TGTGCCAGCAACCATATTCTAGCGAATACAGATACGCAGTATTTT CASNHILANTDTQYF
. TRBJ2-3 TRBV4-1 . TGCGCCAGCAGCCAAGATATACTGGGGGCGAGGAAACCCGATACGCAGTATTTT CASSQDILGARKPDTQYF
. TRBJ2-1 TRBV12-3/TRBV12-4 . TGTGCCAGCAGACTAACCTTGGAGGGTTACCAGTTCTTC CASRLTLEGYQFF
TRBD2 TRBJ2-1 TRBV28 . TGTGCCAGCAGTTTATCTTGGTCGCGGGGGGGTAATGAGCAGTTCTTC CASSLSWSRGGNEQFF
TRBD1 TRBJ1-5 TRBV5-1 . TGCGCCAGCAGCCCGACAGGGAGCCCAGAAGTTTCCCAGCATTTT CASSPTGSPEVSQHF
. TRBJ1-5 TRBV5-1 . TGCGCCAGCAGATCGCGTCAGCCCCAGCATTTT CASRSRQPQHF
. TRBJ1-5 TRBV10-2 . TGCGCCAGCAGAGACAGGCACAATCAGCCCCAGCATTTT CASRDRHNQPQHF
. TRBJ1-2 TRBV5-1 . TGCGCCAGCAGCTTGGAACAGATAAATAACTATGGCTACACCTTC CASSLEQINNYGYTF
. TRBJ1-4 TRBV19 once TGTGCCAGTAGTTCAGGCAGTGCAACTAATGAAAAACTGTTTTTT CASSSGSATNEKLFF
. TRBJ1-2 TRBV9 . TGTGCCAGCAGCCCTCATGACAGGAATAACTATGGCTACACCTTC CASSPHDRNNYGYTF
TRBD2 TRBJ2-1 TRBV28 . TGTGCCAGCAGACAGACCGGCGGGGGGGTATACAATGAGCAGTTCTTC CASRQTGGGVYNEQFF
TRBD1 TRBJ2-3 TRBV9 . TGTGCCAGCAGCCCGTCCGTCAGGGGGAGCACAGATACGCAGTATTTT CASSPSVRGSTDTQYF
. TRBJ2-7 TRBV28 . TGTGCCAGCAGCGATCGAGCGTACGAGCAGTACTTC CASSDRAYEQYF